This entry lists 22 T cell receptor beta chains sequenced from one sample in a study of blood T cells in healthy people across ages. A second roughly 6 to 12 cycle PCR used barcoded and J-beta primers. One entry per CDR3 protein results from TCRdb running MiXCR on the 5' RACE reads. The table includes about 1.8 million distinct CDR3 sequences, roughly 52% detected once. The sequencing input was blood. These receptors were obtained from a woman aged 40 to 50 in good health.

The chain uses TRBV7-9 and TRBJ2-5, with D perhaps TRBD1 (5 bases). The V and J ends lost 1 base and 5 bases respectively, with 14 bases between them. The length of the CDR3 is 15 residues. Germline CDR1 SEHNR, CDR2 FQNEAQ (reference sequence). CDR3 protein: CASSLEGRARETQYF. The DNA of the CDR3 is TGTGCCAGCAGCTTAGAAGGCAGGGCGAGGGAGACCCAGTACTTC.

In regard to this clonotype: At one boundary the junction diverges from the germline segment, which might be a read error. This sequence joins TRBV7-7 and TRBJ2-5; TRBD2 might be the D (6 bases). The CDR3 loop spans 14 amino acids. Germline CDR1 is SSHAT and CDR2 is FNYEAQ (reference sequence). CDR3 bases: TGTGCTAGCAGCGTTCGACTAGGACAAGAGACCCAGTACTTC. Protein product: CASSVRLGQETQYF.

This chain links TRBV20-1 with TRBJ2-1, with D possibly matching TRBD1 (6 bases). The V end lost 4 bases, the J end lost 2 bases, and 15 bases lay between the germline ends. CDR1 and CDR2 from the germline V gene are DFQATT and SNEGSKA (reference sequence). The CDR3 runs 15 residues. The CDR3 reads CSAIPGHSTYNEQFF. As DNA, the CDR3 is TGCAGTGCTATCCCGGGACACTCTACCTACAATGAGCAGTTCTTC.

This chain links TRBV7-8 with TRBJ2-3, with D unresolved. The germline CDR1 and CDR2 sequences are SGHVS and FQNEAQ. Trimming stripped 5 bases from V and 2 bases from J, with 11 bases between. CDR3 length: 14 amino acids. For the CDR3, the DNA is TGTGCCAGCAGCATCCGGCCAATCACAGATACGCAGTATTTT. Translated: CASSIRPITDTQYF.

The chain recombines TRBV4-3 with TRBJ2-1, with 11 bases fitting TRBD2. V lost 3 bases, J lost 2 bases, and 6 bases stayed unmatched. CDR1 is LGHNA and CDR2 is YSLEER in the germline V gene. The CDR3 has 17 residues. CDR3 region: CASSQGIAGGTYNEQFF. CDR3 DNA: TGCGCCAGCAGCCAGGGAATAGCGGGGGGGACCTACAATGAGCAGTTCTTC.

V usage is TRBV5-1 and J usage is TRBJ2-1, with D possibly matching TRBD1 (6 bases). In germline, CDR1 is SGHRS, CDR2 YFSETQ. This CDR3 has 17 amino acids. Trimming shortened V by 2 bases and J by 3 bases, and 18 bases separated the two germline ends. CDR3 protein: CASSLTSSDRFYNEQFF. CDR3 DNA: TGCGCCAGCAGCTTAACTTCCTCGGACAGATTCTACAATGAGCAGTTCTTC.

This rearrangement joins TRBV12-3 or TRBV12-4 to TRBJ1-5; D may be TRBD1 (6 bases). This CDR3 is built from 14 residues. V dropped 6 bases and J dropped 7 bases, with 16 bases sitting between them. The CDR3: CASRSTGSGQPQHF. In DNA form, the CDR3 reads TGTGCCAGCAGGTCTACAGGGAGTGGACAGCCCCAGCATTTT.

The V and J genes are TRBV7-8 and TRBJ2-5; weak D call: TRBD2 (5 bases). The CDR3 runs 16 residues. Between the trimmed V and J ends, which lost 1 base and 3 bases, there was a span of 15 bases. Germline V CDR1 and CDR2: SGHVS, FQNEAQ. CDR3 amino acids: CASSLGGRVREETQYF. For the CDR3, the DNA is TGTGCCAGCAGCTTAGGAGGGCGGGTGCGGGAAGAGACCCAGTACTTC. The full variable domain, completed using reference TRBV7-8 and TRBJ2-5, is GAGVSQSPRYKVAKRGQDVALRCDPISGHVSLFWYQQALGQGPEFLTYFQNEAQLDKSGLPSDRFFAERPEGSVSTLKIQRTQQEDSAVYLCASSLGGRVREETQYFGPGTRLLVL.

Only a few counts were recorded for this clonotype. The rearrangement joins TRBV4-1 to TRBJ2-3, with 11 nucleotides matching TRBD1. CDR1 and CDR2 (germline): MGHRA, YSYEKL. This CDR3 contains 16 residues. V shed 3 bases and J 6 bases; nucleotides not matched to a gene: 8. The CDR3 is CASSQETGTGGDTQYF. CDR3 DNA sequence: TGCGCCAGCAGCCAGGAAACTGGGACAGGGGGGGATACGCAGTATTTT.

V is TRBV5-1 and J is TRBJ2-1, with D tentatively TRBD1 or TRBD2 (5 bases each). V shed 3 bases and J shed 6 bases, with 13 bases lying between them. The CDR3 contains 14 residues. The V gene's germline CDR1 is SGHRS and CDR2 YFSETQ. This CDR3 reads CASSSGRGGNEQFF. The CDR3 nucleotides are TGCGCCAGCAGCTCGGGAAGGGGCGGCAATGAGCAGTTCTTC.

The CDR3 DNA sequence: TGCAGTGCTAGTAACGGGGGGGCAGGGGAGTATGGCTACACCTTC. The encoded protein is CSASNGGAGEYGYTF. The chain links TRBV20-1 to TRBJ1-2, with D perhaps TRBD1 (6 bases). Trimming pared 3 bases from V and 5 bases from J, leaving 19 bases between. The CDR3 is made up of 15 amino acids. Germline V gives CDR1 DFQATT, CDR2 SNEGSKA (reference sequence).

The genes are TRBV29-1 and TRBJ2-1; 9 nucleotides align to TRBD2. CDR3 length: 17 amino acids. The V and J ends lost 4 bases and 5 bases, in that order; junction bases with no gene match: 15. The germline V gene has CDR1 SQVTM and CDR2 ANQGSEA. This chain's CDR3 is CSVGGVSGGSIHNEQFF. The CDR3 DNA reads TGCAGCGTTGGGGGGGTTAGCGGGGGTTCTATCCACAATGAGCAGTTCTTC.

V and J are TRBV7-8 and TRBJ2-1; TRBD2 aligns across 14 bases. V gave up 5 bases and J gave up 1 base; unmatched junction bases: 13. This CDR3 region has 20 residues. Germline CDR1 SGHVS, CDR2 FQNEAQ. The CDR3 loop reads CASSRGTSGGPRRSYNEQFF. CDR3 bases: TGTGCCAGCAGCAGAGGGACTAGCGGGGGACCAAGGAGATCCTACAATGAGCAGTTCTTC.

V is TRBV24-1 and J is TRBJ2-5; D is unclear. The V gene lost 4 bases and the J gene lost 5 bases, with 16 bases spanning the gap. Germline assignment: CDR1 KGHDR and CDR2 SFDVKD. This CDR3 is 15 amino acids long. The CDR3 protein is CATSDTLDQTETQYF. The CDR3 nucleotides are TGTGCCACCAGTGACACATTGGACCAAACGGAGACCCAGTACTTC.

V is TRBV11-3 and J is TRBJ2-6; D is possibly TRBD1 (6 bases). With 3 bases removed from V and 4 bases from J, the gap between germline ends came to 13 bases. The CDR3 loop spans 16 amino acids. CDR1 SGHNT and CDR2 YENEEA come from the germline V gene. CDR3 coding DNA: TGTGCCAGCAGCTTGCAGGGGATGAGCGGGGCCAACGTCCTGACTTTC. This translates into CASSLQGMSGANVLTF.

This clonotype has only a few counts. The rearrangement links TRBV29-1 to TRBJ2-5, with 7 bases lining up with TRBD1. The V gene end was trimmed by 7 bases and the J gene end by 5 bases; junction bases not matched to a gene: 10. Germline CDR1 is SQVTM and CDR2 is ANQGSEA. The CDR3 is 13 residues long. CDR3 region: CSATPGGYETQYF. CDR3 DNA sequence: TGCAGCGCCACACCAGGGGGTTATGAGACCCAGTACTTC. Based on the CDR3 plus reference TRBV29-1 and TRBJ2-5, the full variable domain is SAVISQKPSRDICQRGTSLTIQCQVDSQVTMMFWYRQQPGQSLTLIATANQGSEATYESGFVIDKFPISRPNLTFSTLTVSNMSPEDSSIYLCSATPGGYETQYFGPGTRLLVL.

The V call is TRBV6-1, the J call TRBJ2-1, with D possibly being TRBD2 (5 bases). CDR1 and CDR2 from the germline V gene are MNHNS and SASEGT. The CDR3 sequence is 13 residues long. Trimming took off 2 bases at V and 7 bases at J, with 9 bases between the two ends. The CDR3 spells CASSEWTGNEQFF. CDR3 sequence (DNA): TGTGCCAGCAGTGAATGGACGGGGAATGAGCAGTTCTTC.

V is TRBV7-6 and J is TRBJ2-7, with 11 bases identical to TRBD2. Germline V CDR1 and CDR2: SGHVS, FNYEAQ. V shed 5 bases and J 7 bases; nucleotides not matched to a gene: 19. The CDR3 sequence is 18 residues long. The CDR3: CASSTLAGGGSSYNEQYF. The DNA for the CDR3 is TGTGCCAGCAGCACCCTAGCGGGGGGCGGATCCTCCTACAATGAGCAGTACTTC.

The genes are TRBV6-5 and TRBJ2-5; 8 bases line up with TRBD1. V lost 1 base, J lost 4 bases, and 2 bases stayed unmatched. This CDR3 is 14 amino acids long. CDR1 and CDR2 from the germline V gene are MNHEY and SVGAGI. CDR3 protein: CASSYLDRAETQYF. CDR3 DNA: TGTGCCAGCAGTTACTTGGACAGGGCAGAGACCCAGTACTTC.

This chain connects TRBV20-1 to TRBJ2-7; weak D call: TRBD2 (6 bases). From germline, CDR1 is DFQATT and CDR2 SNEGSKA (reference sequence). This CDR3 contains 14 residues. Trimming stripped 6 bases from V and 0 bases from J, with 15 bases between. The chain's CDR3 is CSAPTRTTSYEQYF. CDR3 DNA sequence: TGCAGTGCGCCGACTAGGACGACCTCCTACGAGCAGTACTTC.

About this clonotype itself: At one boundary the junction diverges from the germline segment, which might be a read error. The chain couples TRBV7-2 to TRBJ2-1; 7 nucleotides agree with TRBD1. The CDR3 is 17 amino acids. The V gene's germline CDR1 is SGHTA and CDR2 FQGNSA. CDR3 region: CAGSLQTRPGTDNEQFF. Written as DNA, the CDR3 is TGTGCCGGCAGCTTACAAACTCGTCCCGGGACAGACAATGAGCAGTTCTTC. The entire variable domain, with the rest obtained from reference TRBV7-2 and TRBJ2-1, is as follows: GAGVSQSPSNKVTEKGKDVELRCDPISGHTALYWYRQSLGQGLEFLIYFQGNSAPDKSGLPSDRFSAERTGGSVSTLTIQRTQQEDSAVYLCAGSLQTRPGTDNEQFFGPGTRLTVL.

CDR3 residues: CASSRFGGAKNIQYF. The DNA for the CDR3 is TGTGCCAGCAGTAGATTCGGAGGGGCCAAAAACATTCAGTACTTC. V and J are TRBV7-9 and TRBJ2-4; D is perhaps TRBD2 (6 bases). The V and J ends lost 6 bases and 1 base respectively, with 13 bases between them. Germline assignment: CDR1 SEHNR and CDR2 FQNEAQ (reference sequence). This CDR3 contains 15 residues.